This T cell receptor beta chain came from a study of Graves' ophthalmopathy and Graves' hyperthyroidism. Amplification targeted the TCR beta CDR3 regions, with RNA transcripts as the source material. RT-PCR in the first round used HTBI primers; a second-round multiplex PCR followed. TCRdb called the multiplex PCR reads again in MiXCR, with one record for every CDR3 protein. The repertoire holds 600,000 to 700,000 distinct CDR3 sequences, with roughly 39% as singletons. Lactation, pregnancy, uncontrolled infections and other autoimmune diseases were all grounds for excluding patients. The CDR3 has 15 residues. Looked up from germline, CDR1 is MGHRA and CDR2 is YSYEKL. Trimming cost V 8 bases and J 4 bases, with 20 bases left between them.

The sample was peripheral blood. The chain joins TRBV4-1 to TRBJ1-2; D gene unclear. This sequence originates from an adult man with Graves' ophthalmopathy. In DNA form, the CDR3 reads TGCGCCAGCGGCCTCTCAAAGACGGAAATCTATGGCTACACCTTC. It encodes CASGLSKTEIYGYTF.